This T cell receptor (beta chain) is drawn from a study of OX40 agonist ivuxolimab in advanced cancers. With 5 bases clipped from V and 0 bases from J, the junction kept 7 bases outside the gene matches. Per the germline V gene, CDR1 is SNHLY and CDR2 is FYNNEI. This CDR3 is 18 amino acids long. Here immunoSEQ multiplex PCR was the method, and the copy in TCRdb shows in-frame clones only, minus some. Of about 69,000 clones listed, 60% to 85% were seen once; the top ten hold 2% to 2.5%. Specimen: CD4+ or CD8+ T cells sorted from blood, collected in a trial of the OX40 agonist ivuxolimab. The sequence came from an adult with an advanced solid tumor such as melanoma, head and neck, liver or kidney cancer. The chain is built from TRBV2 and TRBJ2-3; 14 bases line up with TRBD2. CDR3 loop: CASSKRLAGGTSTDTQYF. The CDR3 DNA is TGTGCCAGCAGTAAACGACTAGCGGGGGGGACTAGCACAGATACGCAGTATTTT.